These 29 T cell receptor beta chains were sequenced from one sample in a study of T cells in Graves' hyperthyroidism and ophthalmopathy. Amplification targeted TCR beta CDR3 regions from RNA transcripts. The HTBI primer set drove a first-round RT-PCR of the TCR CDR3. TCRdb re-derived calls from the multiplex PCR reads in MiXCR, one entry per CDR3 protein. The sample holds approximately 700,000 distinct CDR3 sequences, about 15% seen once. Sequenced: blood. All receptors derive from a man between 18 and 29 years old with Graves' hyperthyroidism.

The chain links TRBV20-1 to TRBJ1-2; 7 positions match TRBD1. The CDR3 is 13 amino acids. The trim removed 5 bases at V and 4 bases at J, leaving 7 bases unmatched. The germline gives CDR1 DFQATT, CDR2 SNEGSKA (reference sequence). The CDR3 DNA sequence: TGCAGTGCTTCCCCAGGGACAGCCTATGGCTACACCTTC. Translating it yields CSASPGTAYGYTF.

This clonotype was seen ten or more times. CDR3 amino acids: CASSGDRYRRQPQHF. The CDR3 DNA follows: TGTGCCAGCAGTGGGGACAGGTATCGGCGACAGCCCCAGCATTTT. The V gene is TRBV2, the J gene TRBJ1-5; TRBD1 aligns across 8 bases. Germline V gene lookup returns CDR1 SNHLY and CDR2 FYNNEI. The CDR3 runs 15 residues. Losses at the gene ends were 4 bases for V and 7 bases for J; bases not matched to a gene: 9.

Only a few counts were recorded for this clonotype. The chain combines TRBV20-1 with TRBJ2-3, with a tentative D call TRBD2 (5 bases). The CDR3 sequence is 13 residues long. Germline CDR1 is DFQATT and CDR2 is SNEGSKA (reference sequence). The V end was cut by 0 bases, the J end by 1 base, with 5 bases between. Here the CDR3 reads CSARDSGTDTQYF. CDR3 nucleotide sequence: TGCAGTGCTAGAGATAGCGGCACAGATACGCAGTATTTT.

This clonotype was seen only a few times. The J gene is TRBJ2-6, the V gene TRBV7-9; 9 nucleotides match TRBD2. J lost 4 bases, V lost 5 bases, and 21 bases had no gene match. The CDR3 is 21 residues long. CDR1 is SEHNR and CDR2 is FQNEAQ in the germline V gene (reference sequence). The chain's CDR3 is CASSTLDLGSGSSTGANVLTF. DNA for the CDR3: TGTGCCAGCAGCACCCTCGATCTCGGTAGCGGGAGTTCCACGGGGGCCAACGTCCTGACTTTC.

The rearrangement uses TRBV18 and TRBJ1-2, with D maybe TRBD1 (6 bases). Germline lookup yields CDR1 KGHSH and CDR2 LQKENI. The germline V and J ends were trimmed by 0 bases and 7 bases, with 15 bases remaining between them. This CDR3 region has 15 residues. The CDR3 here is CASSPPSQGLGGYTF. CDR3 DNA sequence: TGTGCCAGCTCACCACCGAGCCAGGGGCTCGGTGGCTACACCTTC.

This chain links TRBV20-1 with TRBJ2-7; D unresolved. The CDR3 totals 15 residues. Germline V gene sequence: CDR1 DFQATT, CDR2 SNEGSKA (reference sequence). Trimming shortened V by 6 bases and J by 5 bases, and 23 bases separated the two germline ends. CDR3 sequence reads: CSAKDRLDPRDEQYF. The CDR3 nucleotides are TGCAGTGCCAAGGACCGTCTAGATCCCCGGGACGAGCAGTACTTC.

In its sample, this clonotype was seen a few times. The chain uses TRBV7-9 and TRBJ1-1; D is possibly TRBD1 (5 bases). Trimming took off 1 base at V and 0 bases at J, with 15 bases between the two ends. Germline CDR1 reads SEHNR; CDR2 reads FQNEAQ (reference sequence). The CDR3 is 17 residues long. CDR3 sequence reads: CASSLGNRRTMNTEAFF. The DNA for the CDR3 is TGTGCCAGCAGCTTAGGCAACAGGCGAACAATGAACACTGAAGCTTTCTTT.

This clonotype was seen at least ten times. The chain is built from TRBV27 and TRBJ1-2, with 8 positions matching TRBD1. The CDR3 covers 14 residues. V lost 6 bases and J lost 3; bases outside the gene matches: 6. CDR1 and CDR2 (germline): MNHEY, SMNVEV (reference sequence). DNA for the CDR3: TGTGCCAGCAGAGGACAGGGATACGACTATGGCTACACCTTC. Translation gives CASRGQGYDYGYTF.

The V gene is TRBV29-1, the J gene TRBJ2-2, with D hard to call. V gave up 7 bases and J gave up 0 bases, with 9 bases separating them. CDR1 and CDR2 from the germline V gene are SQVTM and ANQGSEA. This CDR3 region has 13 residues. CDR3 sequence reads: CSGRLSNTGELFF. The CDR3 DNA sequence: TGCAGCGGTAGACTGTCGAACACCGGGGAGCTGTTTTTT.

The chain uses TRBV7-2 and TRBJ2-7; D is uncertain. In germline, CDR1 is SGHTA, CDR2 FQGNSA. This CDR3 contains 12 residues. Trimming pared 8 bases from V and 3 bases from J, leaving 11 bases between. Written as DNA, the CDR3 is TGTGCCAGCGGCCGACTCGTCTACGAGCAGTACTTC. It specifies CASGRLVYEQYF. The variable domain in full, completed from reference TRBV7-2 and TRBJ2-7, reads GAGVSQSPSNKVTEKGKDVELRCDPISGHTALYWYRQSLGQGLEFLIYFQGNSAPDKSGLPSDRFSAERTGGSVSTLTIQRTQQEDSAVYLCASGRLVYEQYFGPGTRLTVT.

The chain links TRBV18 to TRBJ1-3; no firm D call. V was cut by 2 bases and J by 0 bases, with 8 bases left in between. Per the germline V gene, CDR1 is KGHSH and CDR2 is LQKENI. This CDR3 is 15 amino acids long. In DNA, the CDR3 is TGTGCCAGCTCACCAGTCTCTTCCTCTGGAAACACCATATATTTT. It yields the protein CASSPVSSSGNTIYF.

This clonotype was seen a few times. This CDR3 reads CAWKLDGNQPQHF. DNA for the CDR3: TGTGCCTGGAAATTGGACGGCAATCAGCCCCAGCATTTT. The rearrangement uses TRBV30 and TRBJ1-5, with D uncertain. The germline V gene encodes CDR1 GTSNPN and CDR2 SVGIG (reference sequence). The CDR3 runs 13 residues. Trimming removed 4 bases from V and 2 bases from J, with 9 bases in between.

This chain links TRBV4-1 with TRBJ1-1; 8 nucleotides match TRBD1. Germline V gene sequence: CDR1 MGHRA, CDR2 YSYEKL. The CDR3 has 16 amino acids. Trimming took 2 bases from V and 0 from J; bases not matched to a gene: 5. CDR3 sequence reads: CASSQQTTGVNTEAFF. CDR3 in DNA: TGCGCCAGCAGCCAACAAACGACAGGGGTGAACACTGAAGCTTTCTTT.

This sequence joins TRBV19 and TRBJ2-7; TRBD1 is a possible D gene (5 bases). The CDR3 is 14 residues long. The V end lost 2 bases, the J end lost 2 bases, and 10 bases lay between the germline ends. CDR1 is LNHDA, CDR2 SQIVND, per germline (reference sequence). The CDR3 protein is CASSISTGPYEQYF. The CDR3 DNA is TGTGCCAGTAGTATAAGCACAGGACCCTACGAGCAGTACTTC.

This clonotype was observed at least ten times. The rearrangement joins TRBV30 to TRBJ1-5, with no clear D. This CDR3 is 13 amino acids long. Between the trimmed V and J ends, which lost 0 bases and 1 base, there was a span of 4 bases. From germline, CDR1 is GTSNPN and CDR2 SVGIG (reference sequence). The CDR3 sequence is CAWSVRSNQPQHF. The CDR3 bases are TGTGCCTGGAGTGTACGGAGCAATCAGCCCCAGCATTTT.

This clonotype came up many times. The chain has TRBV7-9 and TRBJ2-1; 7 bases are shared with TRBD1. The germline gives CDR1 SEHNR, CDR2 FQNEAQ (reference sequence). The CDR3 length is 12 residues. V trimming: 5 bases; J trimming: 8 bases; junction bases outside the gene matches: 3. CDR3 nucleotides: TGTGCCAGCAGCCTAGGGGGCGATGAGCAGTTCTTC. Its protein is CASSLGGDEQFF.

This clonotype was detected ten times or more. V usage is TRBV7-9 and J usage is TRBJ2-1; 7 bases are shared with TRBD2. Looked up from germline, CDR1 is SEHNR and CDR2 is FQNEAQ (reference sequence). This CDR3 region has 15 residues. Trimming cost V 8 bases and J 4 bases; bases outside gene matches: 11. For the CDR3, the DNA is TGTGCCAGCCCCCTGGGCGGGAGCCTTTACAATGAGCAGTTCTTC. This translates into CASPLGGSLYNEQFF.

This clonotype appeared a few times. V gene TRBV7-9 combines with J gene TRBJ2-1, with D hard to call. Trimming cost V 2 bases and J 10 bases, with 9 bases left between them. CDR1 SEHNR and CDR2 FQNEAQ come from the germline V gene (reference sequence). The CDR3 length is 12 residues. The CDR3 DNA reads TGTGCCAGCAGCTTAATCCTGGCGGAGCAGTTCTTC. Protein sequence: CASSLILAEQFF.

The sample holds a few counts of this clonotype. The gene calls are TRBV3-1 and TRBJ2-7; 7 bases fit TRBD2. Per germline, CDR1 LGHDT and CDR2 YNNKEL (reference sequence). The V and J ends lost 1 base and 6 bases, in that order; junction bases with no gene match: 6. CDR3 length: 14 residues. CDR3 nucleotides: TGTGCCAGCAGCCAAGGGGCGGGGGTCCCCGAGCAGTACTTC. Its translation is CASSQGAGVPEQYF.

The genes are TRBV6-1 and TRBJ2-1, with 13 bases lining up with TRBD2. After removal of 5 bases from V and 14 bases from J, the junction contained 3 bases not matched to a gene. The germline V gene has CDR1 MNHNS and CDR2 SASEGT. The CDR3 consists of 12 residues. Written as DNA, the CDR3 is TGTGCCAGCAGTCCACTAGCGGGAGGGGAGTTCTTC. Amino acids: CASSPLAGGEFF.

This chain joins TRBV20-1 and TRBJ2-5, with D possibly matching TRBD1 (6 bases). Trimming left V 4 bases short and J 4 bases short, with 13 bases between. In germline, CDR1 is DFQATT, CDR2 SNEGSKA (reference sequence). The CDR3 totals 13 residues. The CDR3 loop reads CSAIQGMGETQYF. The CDR3 nucleotides are TGCAGTGCTATTCAGGGGATGGGAGAGACCCAGTACTTC.

V usage is TRBV12-3 or TRBV12-4 and J usage is TRBJ2-2; maybe TRBD1 (5 bases). The CDR3 contains 17 residues. The V end was cut by 1 base, the J end by 0 bases, with 12 bases between. CDR3 in DNA: TGTGCCAGCAGTTTAGAGGCCCTAGGGGCGAACACCGGGGAGCTGTTTTTT. It translates to CASSLEALGANTGELFF.

This clonotype occurred many times. The rearrangement uses TRBV7-2 and TRBJ2-5; D uncertain. The CDR3 is 14 residues long. CDR1 is SGHTA, CDR2 FQGNSA, per germline. V dropped 6 bases and J dropped 5 bases, with 16 bases sitting between them. The CDR3, as DNA: TGTGCCAGCAGTCTGAGGCTGCTGGGGGAGACCCAGTACTTC. Translating it yields CASSLRLLGETQYF.

V is TRBV9 and J is TRBJ1-2; tentatively, D is TRBD1 (6 bases). V shed 3 bases and J shed 7 bases, with 10 bases lying between them. Germline CDR1 and CDR2: SGDLS and YYNGEE. CDR3 size: 12 residues. The CDR3 is CASSGTGIGYTF. The CDR3 DNA reads TGTGCCAGCAGCGGAACAGGGATTGGCTACACCTTC.

This clonotype appeared a few times. V and J are TRBV7-9 and TRBJ2-5; 7 nucleotides line up with TRBD1. Germline CDR1 SEHNR, CDR2 FQNEAQ (reference sequence). V was clipped by 1 base and J by 5 bases; unmatched bases: 7. CDR3 length equals 15 residues. In DNA form, the CDR3 reads TGTGCCAGCAGCTTAGACCGGACAGGAACGGAGACCCAGTACTTC. Encoded protein: CASSLDRTGTETQYF.

This clonotype has at least ten counts. The chain has TRBV5-4 and TRBJ2-5; D possibly corresponds to TRBD2 (5 bases). V dropped 1 base and J dropped 2 bases, with 9 bases sitting between them. This CDR3 spans 14 amino acids. Looked up from germline, CDR1 is SGHNT and CDR2 is YYREEE (reference sequence). In DNA form, the CDR3 reads TGTGCCAGCAGCTTGTCGACTACTCAAGAGACCCAGTACTTC. It specifies CASSLSTTQETQYF. The whole variable domain, remainder taken from reference TRBV5-4 and TRBJ2-5, is ETGVTQSPTHLIKTRGQQVTLRCSSQSGHNTVSWYQQALGQGPQFIFQYYREEENGRGNFPPRFSGLQFPNYSSELNVNALELDDSALYLCASSLSTTQETQYFGPGTRLLVL.

This rearrangement joins TRBV4-1 to TRBJ2-1; D may be TRBD2 (7 bases). V lost 0 bases and J lost 9, with 21 bases in between. In germline, CDR1 is MGHRA, CDR2 YSYEKL. This CDR3 contains 17 residues. CDR3 in amino acids: CASSQDPGGVEYGEQFF. DNA for the CDR3: TGCGCCAGCAGCCAAGATCCGGGGGGCGTAGAATATGGTGAGCAGTTCTTC.

At least ten counts were recorded for this clonotype. This chain uses TRBV7-2 with TRBJ2-3; 10 nucleotides match TRBD1. The trim removed 5 bases at V and 4 bases at J, leaving 3 bases unmatched. Germline-derived CDR1 and CDR2 are SGHTA and FQGNSA. The CDR3 totals 14 residues. The CDR3 loop is CASSIGQGADTQYF. The CDR3 nucleotides are TGTGCCAGCAGCATAGGACAGGGGGCAGATACGCAGTATTTT.

This clonotype was recorded many times. The V call is TRBV18, the J call TRBJ2-5, with a tentative D call TRBD1 (6 bases). The V and J ends lost 4 bases and 4 bases respectively, with 10 bases between them. CDR1 and CDR2 (germline): KGHSH, LQKENI. The CDR3 is 13 amino acids. CDR3 sequence (DNA): TGTGCCAGCTCACGGGACATGATAGAGACCCAGTACTTC. It is translated as CASSRDMIETQYF.